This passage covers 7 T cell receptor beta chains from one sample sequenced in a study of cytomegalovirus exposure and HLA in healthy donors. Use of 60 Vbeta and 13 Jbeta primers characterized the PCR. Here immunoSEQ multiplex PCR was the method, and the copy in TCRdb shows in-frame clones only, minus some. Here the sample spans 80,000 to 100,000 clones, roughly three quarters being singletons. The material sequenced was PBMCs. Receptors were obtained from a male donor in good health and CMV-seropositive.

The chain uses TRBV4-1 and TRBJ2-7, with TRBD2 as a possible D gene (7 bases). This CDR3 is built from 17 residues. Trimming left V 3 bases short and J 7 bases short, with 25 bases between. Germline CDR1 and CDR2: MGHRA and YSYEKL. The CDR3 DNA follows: TGCGCCAGCAGCCAGACCCCCGGGGGGCCACCTTTGGGGGAGCAGTACTTC. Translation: CASSQTPGGPPLGEQYF.

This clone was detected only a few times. The CDR3 DNA follows: TGTGCCTGGATTCGGCGGGGGGGATCAGATACGCAGTATTTT. Its translation: CAWIRRGGSDTQYF. J is TRBJ2-3 and V is TRBV30, with 9 positions matching TRBD2. CDR3 size: 14 residues. V lost 4 bases, J lost 4 bases, and 6 bases stayed unmatched. From germline, CDR1 is GTSNPN and CDR2 SVGIG (reference sequence).

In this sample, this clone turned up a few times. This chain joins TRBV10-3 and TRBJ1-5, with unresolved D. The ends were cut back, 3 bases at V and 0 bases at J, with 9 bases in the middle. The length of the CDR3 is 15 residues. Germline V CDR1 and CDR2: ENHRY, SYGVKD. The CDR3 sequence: CAISEALNSNQPQHF. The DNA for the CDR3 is TGTGCCATCAGTGAAGCACTCAATAGCAATCAGCCCCAGCATTTT.

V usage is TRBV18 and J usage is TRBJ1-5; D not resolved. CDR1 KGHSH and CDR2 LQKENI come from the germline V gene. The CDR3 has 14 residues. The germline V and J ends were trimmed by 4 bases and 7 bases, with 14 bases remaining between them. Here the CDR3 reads CASSRAAGGQPQHF. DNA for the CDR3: TGTGCCAGCTCACGGGCCGCAGGCGGGCAGCCCCAGCATTTT.

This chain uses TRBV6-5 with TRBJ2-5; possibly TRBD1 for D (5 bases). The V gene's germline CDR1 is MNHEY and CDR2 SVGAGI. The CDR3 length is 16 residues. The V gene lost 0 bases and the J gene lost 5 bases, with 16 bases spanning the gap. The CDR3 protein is CASSYSVLRVWETQYF. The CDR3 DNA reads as TGTGCCAGCAGTTACTCCGTTCTCAGGGTATGGGAGACCCAGTACTTC.

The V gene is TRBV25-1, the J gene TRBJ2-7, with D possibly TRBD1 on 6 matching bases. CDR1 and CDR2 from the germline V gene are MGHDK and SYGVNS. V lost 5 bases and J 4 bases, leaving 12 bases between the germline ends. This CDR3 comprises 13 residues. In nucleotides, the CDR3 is TGTGCCAGCAGTACCGGGACACCGTACGAGCAGTACTTC. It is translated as CASSTGTPYEQYF.

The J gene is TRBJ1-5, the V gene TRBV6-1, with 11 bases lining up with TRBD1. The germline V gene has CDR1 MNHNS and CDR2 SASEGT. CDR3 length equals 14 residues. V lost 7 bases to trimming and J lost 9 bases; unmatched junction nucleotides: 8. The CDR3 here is CASTGQGALGPQHF. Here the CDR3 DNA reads TGTGCCAGCACCGGACAGGGGGCTCTTGGGCCCCAGCATTTT.